This TCR beta chain comes out of a study of T cell responses to AZD1222 COVID-19 vaccine (dated by TCRdb to the early 2020s). For context, the study as a whole: TCR sequencing was performed for fewer than 250 trial participants, of whom roughly 200 were given two doses of AZD1222 and approximately 25 were given two doses of MenACWY control vaccine. Trial participants were enrolled by age into 18-55, 56-69 and 70-plus year subgroups, with about 150, 28 and 57 TCR-sequenced participants respectively. Results and caveats for the whole study, not just this receptor: The vaccine-associated CD4 TCRs covered the entire spike protein, and the dominant responses fell in regions 160-218 and 743-854. Only 5 to 7 AZD1222 recipients were SARS-CoV-2 seropositive at baseline, limiting conclusions about previously exposed vaccinees. Most participants were white British and females outnumbered males, and the authors suggested that clonal diversity may have been underestimated. No day 14 peak-response samples were available, so repertoires were characterized only after the peak T cell response. Reportedly, close to half of the unique spike-specific TCRs recognized epitopes lying outside the regions that are mutated in the B.1.351 and B.1.1.7 variants. A significant rise in spike-specific TCR breadth and depth was observed after two AZD1222 doses relative to day 0 and relative to MenACWY recipients. The 56-69-year group was small, and its depth increase did not reach significance, likely because of low power.

The time point label here, explained by the study, means: about 28 days (+/-7) after the second vaccine dose. Because spike-specific TCR depth and breadth did not differ between the two schedules, AZD1222 recipients who got a second dose at roughly 4 weeks were pooled with those who got a second dose at roughly 12 weeks. Samples from vaccinated people were obtained from the UK trials COV001 and COV002, which included a single-blind randomized controlled phase 2/3 trial of AZD1222 (ChAdOx1 nCoV-19) in healthy adults. For TCRbeta chain sequencing, PBMC samples from trial participants were taken at day 0 and at day 28 after the second dose. The CDR3, cysteine through phenylalanine, is 15 amino acids long. Left in the record is the CDR3 DNA by itself, 45 bases read in frame from the first base. CDR1 and CDR2 (MNHEY, SVGEGT) derive from the germline V gene. V loses 0 bases, J loses 4 bases, and the germline ends lie 12 bases apart.

With regard to this clone: The antigen this receptor binds is unknown. One base away there is no much larger clone; base qualities are not given.

The CDR3 regions of human TCRbeta chains were analyzed by immunosequencing. Turning to the authors' computational methods: Repertoire TCRs were checked for matches against a reference library of SARS-CoV-2-specific TCRs that had been generated using the MIRA antigen-specificity platform. Breadth meant the fraction of unique TCRs that were SARS-CoV-2-associated, whereas depth meant the fraction of total T cells that were SARS-CoV-2-associated. Using the MIRA data, every spike-specific TCR was mapped to the spike region that the TCR reacted to and assigned to either a CD4 or a CD8 class. Log10-transformed breadth and depth values were compared by one-way ANOVA with Sidak's multiple comparisons tests. TCRdb's version of the immuneACCESS table is confined to in-frame rearrangements and falls short of the full clone set. An unresolved V gene accounts for under half of the shortfall where checked; the remainder is of unknown origin. For V, J and clone size, that table is used; D and trimming come from the DNA. The sample yields around 110,000 clones; about 85% were counted once. Of the sample, about 5% falls within the top ten clones.

The starting material was peripheral blood, obtained 28 days after the second AZD1222 dose. Recombination linked TRBV6-2 or TRBV6-3 to TRBJ1-2, with a weak D call of TRBD1 (5 bases match). The sequence came from an adult who received the AZD1222 COVID-19 vaccine. The CDR3 sequence is CASSYSGQTSYGYTF. The sequence in DNA is TGTGCCAGCAGTTACTCGGGGCAGACCTCCTATGGCTACACCTTC.